This TCR beta chain was obtained from a study of blood T cell repertoires in COVID-19. On the study more broadly: Both acute and convalescent COVID-19 samples were obtained from the United States, Italy and Spain.

The CDR3 sequence is 13 residues long. Germline lookup yields CDR1 SGHTA and CDR2 FQGNSA. The V end lost 5 bases, the J end lost 7 bases, and 11 bases lay between the germline ends. Libraries were prepared by immunoSEQ multiplex PCR; TCRdb keeps only in-frame clonotypes and omits some of them. The sample has some 100,000 clones, about 89% seen once. The sample comprised peripheral blood. The rearrangement joins TRBV7-2 to TRBJ2-2; weak D call: TRBD1 (5 bases). The clonotype comes from a man aged 50 or older with acute or convalescent COVID-19. CDR3 in DNA: TGTGCCAGCAGCCCCGCAGGGTACGGGGAGCTGTTTTTT. Amino acid sequence: CASSPAGYGELFF.